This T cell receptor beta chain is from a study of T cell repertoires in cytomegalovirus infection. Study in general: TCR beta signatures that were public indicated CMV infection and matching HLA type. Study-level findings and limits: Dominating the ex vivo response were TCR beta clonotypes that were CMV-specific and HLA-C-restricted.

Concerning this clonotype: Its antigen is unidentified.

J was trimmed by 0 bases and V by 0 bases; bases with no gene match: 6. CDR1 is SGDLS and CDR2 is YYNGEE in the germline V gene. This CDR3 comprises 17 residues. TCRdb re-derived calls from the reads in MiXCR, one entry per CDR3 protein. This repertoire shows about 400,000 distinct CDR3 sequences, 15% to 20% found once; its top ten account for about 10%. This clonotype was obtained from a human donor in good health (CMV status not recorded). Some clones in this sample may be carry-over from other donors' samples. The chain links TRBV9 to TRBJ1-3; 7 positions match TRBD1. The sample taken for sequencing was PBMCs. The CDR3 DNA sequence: TGTGCCAGCAGCGTAGCTACAGGGGTGAGCTCTGGAAACACCATATATTTT. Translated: CASSVATGVSSGNTIYF.